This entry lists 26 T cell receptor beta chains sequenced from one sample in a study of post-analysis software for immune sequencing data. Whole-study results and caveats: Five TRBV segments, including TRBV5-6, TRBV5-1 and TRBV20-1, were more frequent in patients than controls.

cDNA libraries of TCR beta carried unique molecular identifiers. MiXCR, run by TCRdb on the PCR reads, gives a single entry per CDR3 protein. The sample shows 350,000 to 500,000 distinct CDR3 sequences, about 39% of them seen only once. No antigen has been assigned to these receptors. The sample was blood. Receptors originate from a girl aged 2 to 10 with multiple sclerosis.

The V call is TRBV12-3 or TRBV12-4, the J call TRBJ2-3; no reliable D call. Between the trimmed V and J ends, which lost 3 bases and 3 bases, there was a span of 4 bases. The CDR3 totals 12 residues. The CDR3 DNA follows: TGTGCCAGCAGTTTCCAGACAGATACGCAGTATTTT. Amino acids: CASSFQTDTQYF.

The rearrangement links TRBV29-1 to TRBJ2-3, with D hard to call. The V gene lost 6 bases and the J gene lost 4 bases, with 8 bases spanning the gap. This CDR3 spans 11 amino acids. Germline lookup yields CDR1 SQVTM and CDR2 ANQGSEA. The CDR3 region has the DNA TGCAGCGTCGTCGACCCAGATACGCAGTATTTT. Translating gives CSVVDPDTQYF.

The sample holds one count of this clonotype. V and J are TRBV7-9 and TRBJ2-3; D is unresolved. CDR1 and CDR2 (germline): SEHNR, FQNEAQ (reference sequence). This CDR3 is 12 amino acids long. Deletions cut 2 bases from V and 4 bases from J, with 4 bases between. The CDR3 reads CASSLISDTQYF. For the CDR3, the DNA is TGTGCCAGCAGCTTAATCTCAGATACGCAGTATTTT.

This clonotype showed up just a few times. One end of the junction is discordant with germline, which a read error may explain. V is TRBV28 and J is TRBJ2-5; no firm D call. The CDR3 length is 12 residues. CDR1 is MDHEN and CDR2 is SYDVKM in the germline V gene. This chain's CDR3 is CASSPPQGTQYF. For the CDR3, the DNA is TGTGCCAGCAGTCCCCCTCAAGGGACCCAGTACTTC. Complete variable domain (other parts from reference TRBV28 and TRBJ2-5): DVKVTQSSRYLVKRTGEKVFLECVQDMDHENMFWYRQDPGLGLRLIYFSYDVKMKEKGDIPEGYSVSREKKERFSLILESASTNQTSMYLCASSPPQGTQYFGPGTRLLVL.

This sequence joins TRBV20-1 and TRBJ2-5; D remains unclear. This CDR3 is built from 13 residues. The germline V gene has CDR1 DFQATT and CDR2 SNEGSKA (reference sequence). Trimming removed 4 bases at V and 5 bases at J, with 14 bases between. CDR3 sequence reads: CSATTGGRETQYF. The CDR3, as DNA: TGCAGTGCTACCACCGGTGGCCGCGAGACCCAGTACTTC.

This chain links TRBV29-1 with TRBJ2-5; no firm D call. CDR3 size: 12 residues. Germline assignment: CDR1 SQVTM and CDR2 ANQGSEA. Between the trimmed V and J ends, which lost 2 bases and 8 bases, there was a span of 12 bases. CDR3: CSVEIVSTTQYF. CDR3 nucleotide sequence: TGCAGCGTTGAAATAGTGTCTACCACCCAGTACTTC.

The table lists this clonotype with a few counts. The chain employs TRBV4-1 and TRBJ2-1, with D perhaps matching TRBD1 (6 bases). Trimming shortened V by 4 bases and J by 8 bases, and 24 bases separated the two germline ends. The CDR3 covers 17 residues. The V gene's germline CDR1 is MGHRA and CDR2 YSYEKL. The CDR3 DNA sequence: TGCGCCAGCAGCCTCCAGGCACAGGGTCGGTATTGGGATGAGCAGTTCTTC. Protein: CASSLQAQGRYWDEQFF.

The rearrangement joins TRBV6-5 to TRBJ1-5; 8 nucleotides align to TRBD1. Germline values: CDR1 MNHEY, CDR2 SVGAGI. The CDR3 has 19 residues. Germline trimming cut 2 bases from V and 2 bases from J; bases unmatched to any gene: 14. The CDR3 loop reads CASSYGVWAGGAGNQPQHF. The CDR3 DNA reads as TGTGCCAGCAGTTACGGAGTTTGGGCAGGGGGCGCAGGCAATCAGCCCCAGCATTTT.

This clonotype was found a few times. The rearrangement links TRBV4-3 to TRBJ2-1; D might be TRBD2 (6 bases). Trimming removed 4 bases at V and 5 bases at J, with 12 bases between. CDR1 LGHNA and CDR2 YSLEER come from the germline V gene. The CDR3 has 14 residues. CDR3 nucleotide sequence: TGCGCCAGCAGCCGGTATTCGGGGGACAATGAGCAGTTCTTC. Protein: CASSRYSGDNEQFF.

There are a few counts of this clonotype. Written as DNA, the CDR3 is TGTGCCAGCAGCCCCCTAAGGACTAGCGGGAGCCCTGGGGCCAACGTCCTGACTTTC. It is translated as CASSPLRTSGSPGANVLTF. V usage is TRBV11-2 and J usage is TRBJ2-6, with 13 bases matching TRBD2. J gave up 2 bases and V 5 bases, and 9 bases lay outside the gene matches. The CDR3 spans 19 residues. CDR1 and CDR2 (germline): SGHAT, FQNNGV.

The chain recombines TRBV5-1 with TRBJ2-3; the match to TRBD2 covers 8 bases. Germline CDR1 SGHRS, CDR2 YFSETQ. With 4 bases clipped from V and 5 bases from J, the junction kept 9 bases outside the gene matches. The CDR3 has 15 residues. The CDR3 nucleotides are TGCGCCAGCAGCGTACCGGGACTAGGCGAAGATACGCAGTATTTT. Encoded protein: CASSVPGLGEDTQYF.

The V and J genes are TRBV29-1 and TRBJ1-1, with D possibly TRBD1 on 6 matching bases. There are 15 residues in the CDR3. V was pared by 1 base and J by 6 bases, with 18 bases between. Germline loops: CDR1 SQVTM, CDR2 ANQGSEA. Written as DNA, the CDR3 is TGCAGCGTTGAAGTTGAAGAGGGGGTATACGCTGAAGCTTTCTTT. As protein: CSVEVEEGVYAEAFF.

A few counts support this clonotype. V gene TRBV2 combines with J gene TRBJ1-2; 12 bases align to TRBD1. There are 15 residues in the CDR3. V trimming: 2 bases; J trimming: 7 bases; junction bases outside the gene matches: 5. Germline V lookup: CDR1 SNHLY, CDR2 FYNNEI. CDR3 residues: CASSETGTGGAGYTF. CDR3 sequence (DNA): TGTGCCAGCAGTGAAACCGGGACAGGGGGCGCTGGCTACACCTTC. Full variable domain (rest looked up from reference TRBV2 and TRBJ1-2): EPEVTQTPSHQVTQMGQEVILRCVPISNHLYFYWYRQILGQKVEFLVSFYNNEISEKSEIFDDQFSVERPDGSNFTLKIRSTKLEDSAMYFCASSETGTGGAGYTFGSGTRLTVV.

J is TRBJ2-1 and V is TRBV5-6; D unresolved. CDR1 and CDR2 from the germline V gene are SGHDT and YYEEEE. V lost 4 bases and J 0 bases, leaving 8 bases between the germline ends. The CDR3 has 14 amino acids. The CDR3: CASSHRYSYNEQFF. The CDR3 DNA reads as TGTGCCAGCAGCCACCGATACTCCTACAATGAGCAGTTCTTC. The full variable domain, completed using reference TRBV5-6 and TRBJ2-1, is DAGVTQSPTHLIKTRGQQVTLRCSPKSGHDTVSWYQQALGQGPQFIFQYYEEEERQRGNFPDRFSGHQFPNYSSELNVNALLLGDSALYLCASSHRYSYNEQFFGPGTRLTVL.

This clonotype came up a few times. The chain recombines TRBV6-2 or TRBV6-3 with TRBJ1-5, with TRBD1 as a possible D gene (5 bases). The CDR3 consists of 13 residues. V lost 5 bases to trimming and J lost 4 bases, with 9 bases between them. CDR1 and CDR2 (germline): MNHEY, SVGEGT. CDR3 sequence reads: CASSTRVNQPQHF. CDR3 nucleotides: TGTGCCAGCAGTACCAGGGTGAATCAGCCCCAGCATTTT.

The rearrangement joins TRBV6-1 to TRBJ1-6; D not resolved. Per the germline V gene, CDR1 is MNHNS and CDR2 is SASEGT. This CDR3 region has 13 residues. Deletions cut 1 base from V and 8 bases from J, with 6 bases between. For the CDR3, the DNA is TGTGCCAGCAGTGAAGGCGTCGATTCACCCCTCCACTTT. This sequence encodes CASSEGVDSPLHF.

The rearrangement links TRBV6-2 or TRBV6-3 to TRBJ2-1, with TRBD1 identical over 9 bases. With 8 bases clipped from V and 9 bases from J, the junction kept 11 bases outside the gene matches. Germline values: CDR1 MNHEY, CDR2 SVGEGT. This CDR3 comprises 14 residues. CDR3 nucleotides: TGTGCCAGCGAGAGGTACAGGGGGCAGGTTGAGCAGTTCTTC. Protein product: CASERYRGQVEQFF.

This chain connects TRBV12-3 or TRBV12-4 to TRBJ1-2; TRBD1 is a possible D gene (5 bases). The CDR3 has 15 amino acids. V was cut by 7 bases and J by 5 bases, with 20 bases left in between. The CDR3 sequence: CASNTQTQGGYGYTF. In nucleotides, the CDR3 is TGTGCCAGCAATACACAAACCCAGGGAGGATATGGCTACACCTTC.

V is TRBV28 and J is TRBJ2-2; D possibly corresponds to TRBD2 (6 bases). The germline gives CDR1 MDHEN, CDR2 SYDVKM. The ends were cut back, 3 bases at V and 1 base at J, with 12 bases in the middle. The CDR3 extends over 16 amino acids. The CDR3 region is CASSLVGGLNTGELFF. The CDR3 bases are TGTGCCAGCAGTTTGGTGGGGGGATTGAACACCGGGGAGCTGTTTTTT.

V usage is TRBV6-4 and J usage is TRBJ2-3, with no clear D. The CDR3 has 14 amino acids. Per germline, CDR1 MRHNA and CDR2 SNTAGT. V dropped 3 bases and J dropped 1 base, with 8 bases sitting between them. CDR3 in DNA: TGTGCCAGCAGTGAGGGGTCCGGCACAGATACGCAGTATTTT. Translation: CASSEGSGTDTQYF.

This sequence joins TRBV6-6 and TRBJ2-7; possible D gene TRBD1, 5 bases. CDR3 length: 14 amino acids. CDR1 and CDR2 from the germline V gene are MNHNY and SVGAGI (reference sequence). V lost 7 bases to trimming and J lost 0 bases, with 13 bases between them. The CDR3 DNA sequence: TGTGCCAGCAACCCAGGGTCCCCCTCCTACGAGCAGTACTTC. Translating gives CASNPGSPSYEQYF.

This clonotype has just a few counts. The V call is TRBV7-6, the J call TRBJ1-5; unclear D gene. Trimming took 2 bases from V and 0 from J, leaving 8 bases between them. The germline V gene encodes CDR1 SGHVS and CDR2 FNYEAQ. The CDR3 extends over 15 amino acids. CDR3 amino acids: CASSLSSYSNQPQHF. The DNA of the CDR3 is TGTGCCAGCAGCTTATCGTCTTATAGCAATCAGCCCCAGCATTTT.

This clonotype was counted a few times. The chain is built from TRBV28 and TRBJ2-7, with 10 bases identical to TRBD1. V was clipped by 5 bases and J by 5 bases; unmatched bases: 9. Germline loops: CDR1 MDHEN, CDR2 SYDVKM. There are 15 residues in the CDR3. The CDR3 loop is CASSIRTGGRNEQYF. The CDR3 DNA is TGTGCCAGCAGTATTCGGACAGGGGGACGTAACGAGCAGTACTTC. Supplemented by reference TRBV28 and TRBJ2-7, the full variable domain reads DVKVTQSSRYLVKRTGEKVFLECVQDMDHENMFWYRQDPGLGLRLIYFSYDVKMKEKGDIPEGYSVSREKKERFSLILESASTNQTSMYLCASSIRTGGRNEQYFGPGTRLTVT.

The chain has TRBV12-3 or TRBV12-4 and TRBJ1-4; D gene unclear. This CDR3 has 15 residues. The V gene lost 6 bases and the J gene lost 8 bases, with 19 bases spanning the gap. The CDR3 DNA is TGTGCCAGCAGCCCACGGGGAGGACGAATGGAAAAACTGTTTTTT. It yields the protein CASSPRGGRMEKLFF.

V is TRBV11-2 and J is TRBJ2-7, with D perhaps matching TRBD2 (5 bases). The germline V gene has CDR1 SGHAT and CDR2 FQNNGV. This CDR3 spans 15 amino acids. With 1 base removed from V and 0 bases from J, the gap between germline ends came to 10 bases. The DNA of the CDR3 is TGTGCCAGCAGCTTAGTTCCGGGGATCTCCTACGAGCAGTACTTC. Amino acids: CASSLVPGISYEQYF.

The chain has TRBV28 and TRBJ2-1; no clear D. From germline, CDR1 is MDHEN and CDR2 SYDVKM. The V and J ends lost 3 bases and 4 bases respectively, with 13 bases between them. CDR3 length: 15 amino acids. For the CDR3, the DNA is TGTGCCAGCAGTTTGATCAGTTCAGCGTACAATGAGCAGTTCTTC. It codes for CASSLISSAYNEQFF.